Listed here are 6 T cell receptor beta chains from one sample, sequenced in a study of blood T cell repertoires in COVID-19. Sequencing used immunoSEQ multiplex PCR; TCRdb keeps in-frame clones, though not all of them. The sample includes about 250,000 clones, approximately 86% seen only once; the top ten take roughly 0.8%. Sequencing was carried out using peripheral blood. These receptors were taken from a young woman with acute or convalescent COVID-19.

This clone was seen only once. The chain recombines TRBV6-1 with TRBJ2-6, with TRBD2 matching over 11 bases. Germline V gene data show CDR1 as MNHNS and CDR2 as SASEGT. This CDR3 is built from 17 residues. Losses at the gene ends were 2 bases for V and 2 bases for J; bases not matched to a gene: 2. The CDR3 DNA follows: TGTGCCAGCAGTGAACTAGCGGGAGGTGCTGGGGCCAACGTCCTGACTTTC. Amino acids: CASSELAGGAGANVLTF.

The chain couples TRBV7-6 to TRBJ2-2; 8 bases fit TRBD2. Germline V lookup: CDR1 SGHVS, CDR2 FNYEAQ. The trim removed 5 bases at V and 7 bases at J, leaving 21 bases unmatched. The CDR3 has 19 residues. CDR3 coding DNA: TGTGCCAGCAGCCCAGGTTGGGGGGTCAGCGGGAGTCTCTTCGGGGAGCTGTTTTTT. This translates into CASSPGWGVSGSLFGELFF.

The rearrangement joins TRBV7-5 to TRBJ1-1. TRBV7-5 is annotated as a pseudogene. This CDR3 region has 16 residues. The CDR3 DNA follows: TGTGCCAGAAGCACTACCTTCCCCGGAGTTAACACTGAAGCTTTCTTT. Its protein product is CARSTTFPGVNTEAFF.

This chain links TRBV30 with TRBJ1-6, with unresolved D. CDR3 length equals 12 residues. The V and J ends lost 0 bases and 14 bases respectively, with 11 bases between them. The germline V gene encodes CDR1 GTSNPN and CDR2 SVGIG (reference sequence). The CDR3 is CAWSVGGRALHF. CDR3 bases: TGTGCCTGGAGTGTAGGAGGGAGGGCCCTCCACTTT.

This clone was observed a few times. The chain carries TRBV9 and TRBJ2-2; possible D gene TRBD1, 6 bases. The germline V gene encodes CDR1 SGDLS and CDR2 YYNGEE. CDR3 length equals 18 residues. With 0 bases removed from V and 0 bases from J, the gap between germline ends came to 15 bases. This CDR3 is CASSVGTDRWTNTGELFF. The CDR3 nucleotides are TGTGCCAGCAGCGTAGGGACAGACCGATGGACGAACACCGGGGAGCTGTTTTTT.

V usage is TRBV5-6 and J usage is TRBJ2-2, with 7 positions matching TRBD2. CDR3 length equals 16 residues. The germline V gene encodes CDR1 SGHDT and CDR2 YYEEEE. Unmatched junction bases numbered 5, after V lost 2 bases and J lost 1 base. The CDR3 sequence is CASSFRSSGNTGELFF. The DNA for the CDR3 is TGTGCCAGCAGCTTTCGTTCTAGCGGGAACACCGGGGAGCTGTTTTTT.